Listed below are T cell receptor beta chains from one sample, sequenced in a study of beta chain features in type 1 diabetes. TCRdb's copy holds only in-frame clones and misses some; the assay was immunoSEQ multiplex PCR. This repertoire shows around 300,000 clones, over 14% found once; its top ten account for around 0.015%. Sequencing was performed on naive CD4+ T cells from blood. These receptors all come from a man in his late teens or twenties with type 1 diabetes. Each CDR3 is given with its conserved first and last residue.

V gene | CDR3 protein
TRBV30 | CAWDNYNSPLHF
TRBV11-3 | CASSRLFTDTQYF
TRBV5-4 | CASKGQGSADTQYF
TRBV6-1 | CASTTTGTEAFF
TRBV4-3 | CASSHLQGTNYGYTF
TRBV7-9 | CASSGAGTDTYGYTF
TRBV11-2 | CASSSRLAGGGRTGELFF
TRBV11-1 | CASSHWTGSAETQYF
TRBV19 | CASSFLQGLPTYNEQFF
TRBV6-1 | CRAGTVSYEQYF
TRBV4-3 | CASSQDLPPTSTDTQYF
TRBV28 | CASSLWRQGPEAFF
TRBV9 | CASSVDSGQGEFYYGYTF
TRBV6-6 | CASSYSTSGLYEQYF
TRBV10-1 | CASSESSETQYF
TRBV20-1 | CSAGGEAEQFF
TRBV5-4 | CASSPNSNTGELFF
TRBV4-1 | CASSQGPQGTSPLHF
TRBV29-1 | CSVRDRGPNQPQHF
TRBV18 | CASSPPSSYEQYF
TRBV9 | CASSVDSSGNTIYF
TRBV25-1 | CASGQGGRETQYF
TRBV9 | CASSVAALLYTDTQYF
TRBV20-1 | CSAPRGYEQYF
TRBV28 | CASSSTHREQFF
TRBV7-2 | CASSKGQGGEKLFF
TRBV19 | CASSSGGTTDTQYF
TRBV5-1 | CASSLQPGGVSETQYF
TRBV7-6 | CASSLSHHQETQYF
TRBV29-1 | CSGQLGGELFF
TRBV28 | CASSGQSYGYTF
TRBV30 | CAWSSGTRPLEQYF
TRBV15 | CATSRDRGLSGEQFF
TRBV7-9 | CASSLGRDSDEQYF
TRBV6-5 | CASSYSAGGNQPQHF
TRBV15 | CATSTGLAGDEQYF
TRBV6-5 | CASSPLAGGGGEQYF
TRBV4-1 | CASSQDRRSALLSNQPQHF
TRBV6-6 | CASSPTATGELFF
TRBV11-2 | CASSSGLAGGPVQYF
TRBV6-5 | CASNENPGGTEAFF
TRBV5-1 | CASSLASGIETQYF
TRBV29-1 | CSVGVEQFF
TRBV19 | CASTSPTSGAYNEQFF
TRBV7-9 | CASSLETSGTDTQYF
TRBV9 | CASTLSRGGSGELFF
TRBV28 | CASSLLVAGGFNEQFF
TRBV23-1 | CASSRGGRQTEAFF
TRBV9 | CASSVARSSYGYTF
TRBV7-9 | CASSLSFESPLSYNEQFF
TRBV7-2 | CASSPLNQDTQYF
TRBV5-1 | CASSVDRGPGEQYF
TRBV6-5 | CASSQIRRETEAFF
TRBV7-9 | CASSPARQGFTEAFF
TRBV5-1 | CASSLGQGLYEQYF
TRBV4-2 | CASSQDEEGAETQYF